The 21 T cell receptor beta chains below were found in one sample sequenced in a study of pediatric ulcerative colitis. Sequencing was performed with immunoSEQ multiplex PCR; in TCRdb, only in-frame clones are kept and a portion is missing. The sample carries 55,000 to 65,000 clones, 70% to 80% recorded once. Sequencing used blood. Source of these receptors: a boy younger than 18 with moderate ulcerative colitis.

This chain joins TRBV30 and TRBJ2-1, with D uncertain. V gave up 7 bases and J gave up 4 bases, with 5 bases separating them. Germline V gene sequence: CDR1 GTSNPN, CDR2 SVGIG (reference sequence). The CDR3 runs to 10 residues. The CDR3 bases are TGTGCCTATTATTACAATGAGCAGTTCTTC. Protein sequence: CAYYYNEQFF.

This chain uses TRBV15 with TRBJ1-5; D gene uncertain. The CDR3 is made up of 17 amino acids. The V and J ends lost 3 bases and 0 bases respectively, with 15 bases between them. Per the germline V gene, CDR1 is LNHNV and CDR2 is YYDKDF (reference sequence). Here the CDR3 DNA reads TGTGCCACCAGCAGGGACGGCACGGAATATAGCAATCAGCCCCAGCATTTT. This codes for CATSRDGTEYSNQPQHF.

J is TRBJ1-3 and V is TRBV30; D call uncertain. The CDR3 consists of 12 residues. V was pared by 1 base and J by 7 bases, with 8 bases between. In germline, CDR1 is GTSNPN, CDR2 SVGIG (reference sequence). CDR3 coding DNA: TGTGCCTGGAGTGCCCCCAAGAACACCATATATTTT. Protein product: CAWSAPKNTIYF.

The CDR3 region is CASSLEPLGNTIYF. In nucleotides, the CDR3 is TGTGCCAGCAGCTTGGAGCCCCTTGGAAACACCATATATTTT. The chain couples TRBV5-6 to TRBJ1-3, with D uncertain. Between the trimmed V and J ends, which lost 0 bases and 3 bases, there was a span of 7 bases. The CDR3 runs to 14 residues. The germline V gene encodes CDR1 SGHDT and CDR2 YYEEEE.

This clone was seen just once. The gene calls are TRBV7-6 and TRBJ2-5; D possibly corresponds to TRBD2 (6 bases). The length of the CDR3 is 11 residues. V lost 11 bases and J lost 1, with 8 bases in between. The germline gives CDR1 SGHVS, CDR2 FNYEAQ. The CDR3 loop reads CAGGGQETQYF. The CDR3 DNA reads TGTGCCGGGGGAGGCCAAGAGACCCAGTACTTC.

The chain links TRBV9 to TRBJ2-5; tentatively, D is TRBD2 (6 bases). Trimming cost V 3 bases and J 2 bases, with 20 bases left between them. The germline V gene has CDR1 SGDLS and CDR2 YYNGEE. The CDR3 extends over 17 amino acids. CDR3 loop: CASSAHASGGAQETQYF. DNA for the CDR3: TGTGCCAGCAGCGCACACGCCTCAGGAGGGGCACAAGAGACCCAGTACTTC.

The chain uses TRBV19 and TRBJ2-7, with 7 bases identical to TRBD1. Per germline, CDR1 LNHDA and CDR2 SQIVND (reference sequence). This CDR3 spans 15 amino acids. The ends lost 3 bases at V and 0 bases at J; junction bases unmatched: 5. The CDR3 nucleotides are TGTGCCAGTAGTATGGGGACAGAAATCTCCTACGAGCAGTACTTC. Protein product: CASSMGTEISYEQYF. The whole variable domain, filled in from reference TRBV19 and TRBJ2-7, reads DGGITQSPKYLFRKEGQNVTLSCEQNLNHDAMYWYRQDPGQGLRLIYYSQIVNDFQKGDIAEGYSVSREKKESFPLTVTSAQKNPTAFYLCASSMGTEISYEQYFGPGTRLTVT.

This clone turned up a few times. The J gene is TRBJ1-1, the V gene TRBV19; D is ambiguous. Germline CDR1 LNHDA, CDR2 SQIVND (reference sequence). This CDR3 contains 17 residues. V dropped 9 bases and J dropped 2 bases, with 25 bases sitting between them. CDR3 bases: TGTGCCAGCACAATCCGGGCCTTGTCGACATTAAACACTGAAGCTTTCTTT. Translating gives CASTIRALSTLNTEAFF.

The chain employs TRBV4-1 and TRBJ2-1; the match to TRBD1 covers 7 bases. The CDR3 loop spans 13 amino acids. The V gene's germline CDR1 is MGHRA and CDR2 YSYEKL. V shed 4 bases, J shed 9 bases, and the junction held 6 bases outside the gene matches. Here the CDR3 DNA reads TGCGCCAGCAGCCTGACAGGGCCGGCTGAGCAGTTCTTC. Its translation is CASSLTGPAEQFF.

The V gene is TRBV4-3, the J gene TRBJ1-2; D gene uncertain. V dropped 1 base and J dropped 2 bases, with 20 bases sitting between them. Germline V gene lookup returns CDR1 LGHNA and CDR2 YSLEER. The CDR3 runs to 18 residues. The CDR3 loop is CASSQAMQRSLLNYGYTF. The CDR3 DNA reads TGCGCCAGCAGCCAAGCCATGCAGAGATCCCTGCTGAACTATGGCTACACCTTC.

The chain is built from TRBV19 and TRBJ2-1; 8 bases match TRBD2. CDR1 and CDR2 (germline): LNHDA, SQIVND (reference sequence). This CDR3 is 15 amino acids long. After removal of 7 bases from V and 6 bases from J, the junction contained 11 bases not matched to a gene. The CDR3 loop reads CASNVKASGRNEQFF. DNA of the CDR3: TGTGCCAGTAATGTTAAGGCTAGCGGGCGCAATGAGCAGTTCTTC.

The V gene is TRBV4-2, the J gene TRBJ2-1; 9 nucleotides match TRBD2. The V and J ends lost 4 bases and 0 bases, in that order; junction bases with no gene match: 7. Per germline, CDR1 LGHNA and CDR2 YNFKEQ. The CDR3 spans 17 residues. CDR3 in DNA: TGTGCCAGCAGCCGCCCGACTAGCGGAAGCTCCTACAATGAGCAGTTCTTC. Residues: CASSRPTSGSSYNEQFF.

The chain is built from TRBV6-1 and TRBJ2-2; 10 bases match TRBD1. V gave up 8 bases and J gave up 4 bases; unmatched junction bases: 7. The CDR3 is 15 amino acids. Looked up from germline, CDR1 is MNHNS and CDR2 is SASEGT. CDR3 region: CASYVTGGVTGELFF. The CDR3 region has the DNA TGTGCCAGCTACGTGACAGGGGGCGTCACCGGGGAGCTGTTTTTT.

The J gene is TRBJ1-6, the V gene TRBV6-1, with D uncertain. CDR1 and CDR2 from the germline V gene are MNHNS and SASEGT. V was shortened by 0 bases and J by 3 bases, with 9 bases between the two germline ends. The CDR3 is made up of 16 amino acids. Here the CDR3 reads CASSEAHSIYNSPLHF. In DNA form, the CDR3 reads TGTGCCAGCAGTGAAGCGCACAGTATCTATAATTCACCCCTCCACTTT.

The chain links TRBV13 to TRBJ1-1; D call uncertain. V lost 5 bases and J 0 bases, leaving 10 bases between the germline ends. CDR1 PRHDT and CDR2 FYEKMQ come from the germline V gene (reference sequence). The CDR3 is 14 residues long. CDR3 in DNA: TGTGCCAGCAGCCATCCCCGGGTGAACACTGAAGCTTTCTTT. Translating gives CASSHPRVNTEAFF.

This clone was seen just once. The chain combines TRBV19 with TRBJ2-3, with 11 positions matching TRBD2. This CDR3 comprises 16 residues. Germline-derived CDR1 and CDR2 are LNHDA and SQIVND (reference sequence). With V trimmed by 5 bases and J by 5 bases, 9 bases remained unmatched. CDR3 amino acids: CASSDTASGGKDTQYF. The CDR3 region has the DNA TGTGCCAGTAGTGACACGGCTAGCGGGGGGAAAGATACGCAGTATTTT.

The rearrangement uses TRBV9 and TRBJ2-7, with 7 positions matching TRBD1. With 0 bases clipped from V and 4 bases from J, the junction kept 7 bases outside the gene matches. The CDR3 length is 15 residues. Germline values: CDR1 SGDLS, CDR2 YYNGEE. DNA of the CDR3: TGTGCCAGCAGCGTAGGTAGCGACAGGGCATACGAGCAGTACTTC. It encodes CASSVGSDRAYEQYF.

V is TRBV11-2 and J is TRBJ1-2; D might be TRBD1 (5 bases). Trimming shortened V by 4 bases and J by 8 bases, and 23 bases separated the two germline ends. The CDR3 is 16 amino acids. CDR1 is SGHAT and CDR2 is FQNNGV in the germline V gene. The CDR3, as DNA: TGTGCCAGCAGCTCACCCCGTGGGGGAAGGTTGGAGGGCTACACCTTC. Translating it yields CASSSPRGGRLEGYTF.

The J gene is TRBJ1-2, the V gene TRBV30; D remains ambiguous. CDR3 length equals 11 residues. The germline V gene encodes CDR1 GTSNPN and CDR2 SVGIG (reference sequence). Deletions cut 1 base from V and 4 bases from J, with 4 bases between. The CDR3 is CAWSEIYGYTF. CDR3 DNA: TGTGCCTGGAGTGAGATCTATGGCTACACCTTC.

The chain uses TRBV19 and TRBJ1-1, with D hard to call. This CDR3 has 13 residues. CDR1 LNHDA and CDR2 SQIVND come from the germline V gene (reference sequence). The V gene lost 5 bases and the J gene lost 0 bases, with 7 bases spanning the gap. The CDR3 protein is CASSQKMNTEAFF. CDR3 coding DNA: TGTGCCAGTAGTCAGAAAATGAACACTGAAGCTTTCTTT.

The V gene is TRBV4-3, the J gene TRBJ2-3, with TRBD2 as a possible D gene (7 bases). V was pared by 0 bases and J by 0 bases, with 16 bases between. The CDR3 consists of 18 residues. Germline values: CDR1 LGHNA, CDR2 YSLEER. The CDR3 reads CASSQDRGAPRSTDTQYF. DNA of the CDR3: TGCGCCAGCAGCCAAGATCGGGGGGCACCCCGTAGCACAGATACGCAGTATTTT.